The clone carrying this TCR beta chain was picked up a small number of times. The antigen remains undetermined. CDR1 and CDR2 from the germline V gene are LGHDT and YNNKEL (reference sequence). This CDR3 is built from 13 residues. This sample stems from a study of post-analysis software for immune sequencing data. Study details: Relapsing-remitting, secondary progressive and progressive-relapsing forms of multiple sclerosis all featured among disease courses. Findings and caveats of the study: When the samples were clustered directly with F measure, those that had been prepared in the same batch showed strong co-clustering. In patients, four to six TRBV segments were more frequent than in controls, with TRBV5-6, TRBV5-1 and TRBV20-1 among them.

Unique molecular identifiers were carried by the TCR beta cDNA libraries. TCRdb redid the calling of the PCR reads with MiXCR, one entry per CDR3 protein. The data contain 600,000 to 700,000 distinct CDR3 sequences, approximately 59% of them singletons. The sequence was obtained from a girl aged 2 to 9 with multiple sclerosis. The sequencing sample was made of blood. V is TRBV3-1 and J is TRBJ2-7; D is tentatively TRBD1 or TRBD2 (5 bases each). The J call may not be correct, given that the DNA end is closer to TRBJ2-5. The CDR3 protein is CASSAGSWETQYF. The CDR3 DNA follows: TGTGCCAGCAGCGCAGGGAGTTGGGAGACCCAGTACTTC.